These T cell receptor beta chains were read from a single sample in a study of CD8 T cells in ankylosing spondylitis. TCRdb re-derived calls from the 5' RACE reads in MiXCR, one entry per CDR3 protein. There are over 130,000 distinct CDR3 sequences in the sample; 40% to 50% occur only once, and around 15% lies in the top ten. Sequenced input: synovial fluid, either unsorted or a sorted T cell fraction (not recorded which). All receptors derive from a male donor with ankylosing spondylitis. Each CDR3 is given with its conserved first and last residue. The order of the fields is V gene, J gene, D gene, clone size, CDR3 DNA, CDR3 protein. D genes are given only for firm matches. Some rows mark clone size as missing; the rest say once, few, many or name a class of expanded clone.

v_gene: TRBV20-1
j_gene: TRBJ2-2
d_gene: TRBD2
abundance: -
CDR3nt: TGCAGTGCTAGACCGGGACTAGCGGGAGGCCTGAACACCGGGGAGCTGTTTTTT
CDR3aa: CSARPGLAGGLNTGELFF

v_gene: TRBV12-3/TRBV12-4
j_gene: TRBJ1-6
d_gene: -
abundance: once
CDR3nt: TGTGCCAGCAGTTCCTGGCAGGGCTATAATTCACCCCTCCACTTT
CDR3aa: CASSSWQGYNSPLHF

v_gene: TRBV21-1
j_gene: TRBJ2-1
d_gene: -
abundance: once
CDR3nt: TGTGCCAGACTGACAGGAAGCTCCTACAATGAGCAGTTCTTC
CDR3aa: CARLTGSSYNEQFF

v_gene: TRBV27
j_gene: TRBJ2-7
d_gene: TRBD1
abundance: -
CDR3nt: TGTGCCAGCGGGACAGGATATTCCTACGAGCAGTACTTC
CDR3aa: CASGTGYSYEQYF

v_gene: TRBV5-1
j_gene: TRBJ1-5
d_gene: TRBD1
abundance: -
CDR3nt: TGCGCCAGCAGCGCCGGACAGGGGCGCAATCAGCCCCAGCATTTT
CDR3aa: CASSAGQGRNQPQHF

v_gene: TRBV15
j_gene: TRBJ1-1
d_gene: TRBD1
abundance: -
CDR3nt: TGTGCCACCAGCAAAGAACCGCCTGGACAGGGTAGGACTGAAGCTTTCTTT
CDR3aa: CATSKEPPGQGRTEAFF

v_gene: TRBV5-6
j_gene: TRBJ1-2
d_gene: -
abundance: -
CDR3nt: TGTGCCAGCAGCTTGATGTCTGGGGGCTATGGCTACACCTTC
CDR3aa: CASSLMSGGYGYTF

v_gene: TRBV27
j_gene: TRBJ2-3
d_gene: TRBD2
abundance: few
CDR3nt: TGTGCCAGCAGTTTAGGGGTAGGGCTAGCGGGGCCCTTGGGGACGCAGTATTTT
CDR3aa: CASSLGVGLAGPLGTQYF

v_gene: TRBV13
j_gene: TRBJ2-1
d_gene: -
abundance: -
CDR3nt: TGTGCCAGCGGTAGCGATCTTTCTTACAATGAGCAGTTCTTC
CDR3aa: CASGSDLSYNEQFF

v_gene: TRBV6-5
j_gene: TRBJ2-1
d_gene: TRBD1
abundance: -
CDR3nt: TGTGCCAGCAGTGGAGACAGGGCGGAGTTCTTC
CDR3aa: CASSGDRAEFF

v_gene: TRBV11-2
j_gene: TRBJ2-4
d_gene: -
abundance: -
CDR3nt: TGTGCCAGCAACCCCGGACACCTAATAGCCAAAAACATTCAGTACTTC
CDR3aa: CASNPGHLIAKNIQYF

v_gene: TRBV7-9
j_gene: TRBJ1-1
d_gene: -
abundance: -
CDR3nt: TGTGCCAGCAGCTTACACGGAATGAACACTGAAGCTTTCTTT
CDR3aa: CASSLHGMNTEAFF

v_gene: TRBV5-5
j_gene: TRBJ2-3
d_gene: -
abundance: few
CDR3nt: TGTGCCAGCAGCCATACCGTTCAGTATTTT
CDR3aa: CASSHTVQYF

v_gene: TRBV4-2
j_gene: TRBJ2-7
d_gene: -
abundance: -
CDR3nt: TGTGCCAGCAGCCAAGAGGGACTCTCCTACGAGCAGTACTTC
CDR3aa: CASSQEGLSYEQYF

v_gene: TRBV21-1
j_gene: TRBJ2-7
d_gene: -
abundance: -
CDR3nt: TGTGCCAGCAGCGTCCGACTGGCGGGGGCTTACGAGCAGTACTTC
CDR3aa: CASSVRLAGAYEQYF

v_gene: TRBV9
j_gene: TRBJ2-7
d_gene: TRBD1
abundance: -
CDR3nt: TGTGCCAGCAGCACTCGACGGACAGGGGGCCCCTACGAGCAGTACTTC
CDR3aa: CASSTRRTGGPYEQYF

v_gene: TRBV4-1
j_gene: TRBJ1-6
d_gene: -
abundance: -
CDR3nt: TGCGCCAGCAGCCAAGACAGATCCTATAATTCACCCCTCCACTTT
CDR3aa: CASSQDRSYNSPLHF

v_gene: TRBV4-1
j_gene: TRBJ1-1
d_gene: TRBD1
abundance: -
CDR3nt: TGCGCCAGCAGCCAGACAGACAGGGTGAACACTGAAGCTTTCTTT
CDR3aa: CASSQTDRVNTEAFF

v_gene: TRBV5-1
j_gene: TRBJ2-1
d_gene: -
abundance: -
CDR3nt: TGCGCCAGCAGCCCATCCAGGGTGGGGAAGTTCTTC
CDR3aa: CASSPSRVGKFF

v_gene: TRBV7-9
j_gene: TRBJ1-1
d_gene: TRBD1
abundance: few
CDR3nt: TGTGCCAGCAGCACAGGGGGTACTGAAGCTTTCTTT
CDR3aa: CASSTGGTEAFF

v_gene: TRBV7-6
j_gene: TRBJ2-2
d_gene: -
abundance: many
CDR3nt: TGTGCCAGCAGCTTTCAATGGGATAACACCGGGGAGCTGTTTTTT
CDR3aa: CASSFQWDNTGELFF

v_gene: TRBV20-1
j_gene: TRBJ2-2
d_gene: -
abundance: few
CDR3nt: TGCAGTGTTCCAGCAGACAACACCGGGGAGCTGTTTTTT
CDR3aa: CSVPADNTGELFF

v_gene: TRBV25-1
j_gene: TRBJ2-7
d_gene: -
abundance: few
CDR3nt: TGTGCCAGCAGTGAATATTCGACAGGATATTCCTACGAGCAGTACTTC
CDR3aa: CASSEYSTGYSYEQYF

v_gene: TRBV20-1
j_gene: TRBJ1-1
d_gene: -
abundance: many
CDR3nt: TGCAGTGCTAGAGATCCCGGTGGGGCTTGGGCTGAAGCTTTCTTT
CDR3aa: CSARDPGGAWAEAFF

v_gene: TRBV28
j_gene: TRBJ2-7
d_gene: -
abundance: once
CDR3nt: TGTGCCAGCACCCCTCGGAGGGGGACCTCCTACGAGCAGTACTTC
CDR3aa: CASTPRRGTSYEQYF

v_gene: TRBV12-3/TRBV12-4
j_gene: TRBJ1-1
d_gene: -
abundance: -
CDR3nt: TGTGCCAGCAGTTTAATAGGATTGAACACTGAAGCTTTCTTT
CDR3aa: CASSLIGLNTEAFF

v_gene: TRBV7-8
j_gene: TRBJ1-1
d_gene: -
abundance: -
CDR3nt: TGTGCCAGCAGCTTAGTGCAGGGATTCACTGAAGCTTTCTTT
CDR3aa: CASSLVQGFTEAFF

v_gene: TRBV12-3/TRBV12-4
j_gene: TRBJ2-1
d_gene: TRBD1
abundance: -
CDR3nt: TGTGCCAGCAGTCTCGGGACAGATCACAATGAGCAGTTCTTC
CDR3aa: CASSLGTDHNEQFF

v_gene: TRBV5-6
j_gene: TRBJ2-3
d_gene: -
abundance: many
CDR3nt: TGTGCCAGCAGCGGCTCCTTAGGGAGCGCGTACACAGATACGCAGTATTTT
CDR3aa: CASSGSLGSAYTDTQYF

v_gene: TRBV10-3
j_gene: TRBJ1-1
d_gene: -
abundance: few
CDR3nt: TGTGCCATCGGGACCGAGGGTTTGCTGAACACTGAAGCTTTCTTT
CDR3aa: CAIGTEGLLNTEAFF

v_gene: TRBV9
j_gene: TRBJ2-3
d_gene: -
abundance: -
CDR3nt: TGTGCCAGCAGCGCCGACCGCTCAGATACGCAGTATTTT
CDR3aa: CASSADRSDTQYF

v_gene: TRBV25-1
j_gene: TRBJ2-3
d_gene: -
abundance: -
CDR3nt: TGTGCCAGCAGTGAATTTGGGGGCGGTGGCACAGATACGCAGTATTTT
CDR3aa: CASSEFGGGGTDTQYF

v_gene: TRBV5-1
j_gene: TRBJ2-2
d_gene: -
abundance: many
CDR3nt: TGCGCCAGCAGCTTTCAGGGGGGGAACACCGGGGAGCTGTTTTTT
CDR3aa: CASSFQGGNTGELFF

v_gene: TRBV11-2
j_gene: TRBJ2-7
d_gene: -
abundance: -
CDR3nt: TGTGCCAGCAGCTTAGCAGCGCAGGGTCAAAACTACGAGCAGTACTTC
CDR3aa: CASSLAAQGQNYEQYF

v_gene: TRBV10-3
j_gene: TRBJ1-5
d_gene: -
abundance: -
CDR3nt: TGTGCCATCAGGGCGTATGCGAATCAGCCCCAGCATTTT
CDR3aa: CAIRAYANQPQHF

v_gene: TRBV6-4
j_gene: TRBJ2-3
d_gene: -
abundance: few
CDR3nt: TGTGCCAGCGGGACGGGGGGCCCAGATACGCAGTATTTT
CDR3aa: CASGTGGPDTQYF

v_gene: TRBV27
j_gene: TRBJ2-1
d_gene: TRBD2
abundance: many
CDR3nt: TGTGCCAGCAGTTCCGATGTCCAAAGACTAGCGGATTACAATGAGCAGTTCTTC
CDR3aa: CASSSDVQRLADYNEQFF

v_gene: TRBV14
j_gene: TRBJ2-1
d_gene: TRBD1
abundance: -
CDR3nt: TGTGCCAGCAGACGCGGACAGGGTGAGGTCGATGAGCAGTTCTTC
CDR3aa: CASRRGQGEVDEQFF

v_gene: TRBV21-1
j_gene: TRBJ2-1
d_gene: -
abundance: -
CDR3nt: TGTGCCAGCAGCTCACGACCCACTGGTTACAATGAGCAGTTCTTC
CDR3aa: CASSSRPTGYNEQFF

v_gene: TRBV12-3/TRBV12-4
j_gene: TRBJ1-6
d_gene: -
abundance: -
CDR3nt: TGTGCCAGCAGTTTGGAGGACAGCCTGTCGCCCCTCCACTTT
CDR3aa: CASSLEDSLSPLHF

v_gene: TRBV11-2
j_gene: TRBJ2-5
d_gene: -
abundance: -
CDR3nt: TGTGCCAGCAGCTTCCCCCATGGCGGGAAGGAGACCCAGTACTTC
CDR3aa: CASSFPHGGKETQYF

v_gene: TRBV12-3/TRBV12-4
j_gene: TRBJ2-5
d_gene: TRBD1
abundance: few
CDR3nt: TGTGCCAGCAGTACCCCTATCATGACAGGGCGGGAGACCCAGTACTTC
CDR3aa: CASSTPIMTGRETQYF

v_gene: TRBV28
j_gene: TRBJ1-2
d_gene: -
abundance: -
CDR3nt: TGTGCCAGCGGTCGTGTTAACTATGGCTACACCTTC
CDR3aa: CASGRVNYGYTF

v_gene: TRBV7-9
j_gene: TRBJ2-4
d_gene: -
abundance: -
CDR3nt: TGTGCCAGCAGCGTCCCCTTCCGACATCAGTACTTC
CDR3aa: CASSVPFRHQYF

v_gene: TRBV12-3/TRBV12-4
j_gene: TRBJ2-7
d_gene: TRBD2
abundance: -
CDR3nt: TGTGCCAGCAGCCGCCCGACGACTAGCGGGACTCACTCCTACGAGCAGTACTTC
CDR3aa: CASSRPTTSGTHSYEQYF

v_gene: TRBV14
j_gene: TRBJ2-5
d_gene: -
abundance: -
CDR3nt: TGTGCCAGCAGCCAAGAAGCTACCGAGGGACCCCTCAAGCAAGAGACCCAGTACTTC
CDR3aa: CASSQEATEGPLKQETQYF

v_gene: TRBV18
j_gene: TRBJ1-2
d_gene: -
abundance: few
CDR3nt: TGTGCCAGCTCACCAGGATTCGGACCTCCGAAATTCGATGGCTACACCTTC
CDR3aa: CASSPGFGPPKFDGYTF

v_gene: TRBV20-1
j_gene: TRBJ1-5
d_gene: TRBD1
abundance: -
CDR3nt: TGCAGTGCCATCAGACAGGGAGGTCAGCCCCAGCATTTT
CDR3aa: CSAIRQGGQPQHF

v_gene: TRBV7-9
j_gene: TRBJ1-2
d_gene: -
abundance: -
CDR3nt: TGTGCCAGCAGCTTAGAGGGAGGGGCAAACTATGGCTACACCTTC
CDR3aa: CASSLEGGANYGYTF

v_gene: TRBV6-4
j_gene: TRBJ2-1
d_gene: -
abundance: many
CDR3nt: TGTGCCAGCAGTGGGGACGGTGGGATGGGTGAGCAGTTCTTC
CDR3aa: CASSGDGGMGEQFF

v_gene: TRBV7-9
j_gene: TRBJ2-1
d_gene: -
abundance: few
CDR3nt: TGTGCCAGCAGCTTATTATTGAGGGGGGACCCGGACAATGAGCAGTTCTTC
CDR3aa: CASSLLLRGDPDNEQFF

v_gene: TRBV12-3/TRBV12-4
j_gene: TRBJ2-7
d_gene: -
abundance: -
CDR3nt: TGTGCCAGCAGTTCGGGACAAAACTACGAGCAGTACTTC
CDR3aa: CASSSGQNYEQYF

v_gene: TRBV3-1
j_gene: TRBJ1-1
d_gene: -
abundance: many
CDR3nt: TGTGCCAGCAGCCAAGGGGAGGCCCTGGTTTGGAACACTGAAGCTTTCTTT
CDR3aa: CASSQGEALVWNTEAFF